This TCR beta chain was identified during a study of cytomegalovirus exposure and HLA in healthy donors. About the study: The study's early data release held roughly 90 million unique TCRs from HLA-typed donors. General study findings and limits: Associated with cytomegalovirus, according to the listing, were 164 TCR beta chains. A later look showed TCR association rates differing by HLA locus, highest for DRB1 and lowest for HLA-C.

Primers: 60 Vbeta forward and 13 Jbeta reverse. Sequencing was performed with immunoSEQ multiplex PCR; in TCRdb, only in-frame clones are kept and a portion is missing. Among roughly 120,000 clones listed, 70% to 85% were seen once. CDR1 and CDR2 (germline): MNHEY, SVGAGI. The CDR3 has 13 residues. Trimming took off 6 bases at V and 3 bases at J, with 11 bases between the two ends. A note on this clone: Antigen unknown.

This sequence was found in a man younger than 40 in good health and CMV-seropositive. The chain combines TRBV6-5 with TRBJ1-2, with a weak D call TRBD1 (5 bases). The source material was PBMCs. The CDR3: CASRRPGHYGYTF. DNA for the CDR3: TGTGCCAGCAGGCGTCCAGGGCACTATGGCTACACCTTC.